This T cell receptor beta chain stems from a study of T cells in Graves' hyperthyroidism and ophthalmopathy. Study results and caveats: Progression to ophthalmopathy was predicted a median of roughly 6.6 months early.

Amplification yielded TCR beta CDR3 regions, with RNA transcripts as the source. Researchers ran a first-round RT-PCR on the TCR CDR3 using the HTBI primer set. MiXCR was run by TCRdb on the multiplex PCR reads, yielding one entry per CDR3 protein. The table lists about 510,000 distinct CDR3 sequences, around 15% of them singletons. This clonotype has a count of ten or more. The antigen remains unidentified. At one of its ends the junction is not consistent with the germline gene, which may arise from a read error. This CDR3 has 13 residues. Germline V gene sequence: CDR1 SSHAT, CDR2 FNYEAQ (reference sequence).

The chain employs TRBV7-7 and TRBJ2-3; the D gene could be TRBD1 or TRBD2 (5 bases each). The sequenced material came from blood. The source of this sequence is a woman in her forties with Graves' hyperthyroidism. The CDR3 DNA reads TGTGCTAGCAGCTGGGGACGAGAGGATACGCAGTATTTT. Translating it yields CASSWGREDTQYF.